Below are 6 T cell receptor beta chains sequenced from a single sample in a study of blood T cell repertoires in COVID-19. Profiled with immunoSEQ multiplex PCR; TCRdb holds only in-frame clones, not every one. The sample has just over 250,000 clones; over 80% are singletons. Sequenced: peripheral blood. The origin of the receptors is a woman in her 70s with COVID-19, enrolled during active disease.

A single count supports this clone. The chain is built from TRBV12-3 or TRBV12-4 and TRBJ2-7; D unclear. The CDR3 is 12 amino acids. Trimming removed 3 bases from V and 0 bases from J, with 3 bases in between. This CDR3 reads CASSFVSYEQYF. The DNA for the CDR3 is TGTGCCAGCAGTTTCGTCTCCTACGAGCAGTACTTC.

CDR3 protein: CASSQEYRNSPLHF. Here the CDR3 DNA reads TGTGCCAGCAGCCAAGAGTACAGAAATTCACCCCTCCACTTT. This chain joins TRBV3-1 (or the pseudogene TRBV3-2) and TRBJ1-6; unclear D gene. Trimming took 0 bases from V and 7 from J, leaving 7 bases between them. In germline, CDR1 is LGHDT, CDR2 YNNKEL (reference sequence). This CDR3 has 14 residues.

The chain combines TRBV28 with TRBJ1-2, with a weak D call TRBD1 (5 bases). Per the germline V gene, CDR1 is MDHEN and CDR2 is SYDVKM. Deletions cut 5 bases from V and 1 base from J, with 11 bases between. The CDR3 has 14 residues. CDR3 in amino acids: CASSAQGGNYGYTF. The CDR3 coding sequence is TGTGCCAGCAGTGCCCAGGGTGGTAACTATGGCTACACCTTC.

In DNA form, the CDR3 reads TGTGCCACCAGTGACCCCCGACAGGGAGATGATACGCAGTATTTT. It specifies CATSDPRQGDDTQYF. The V and J genes are TRBV24-1 and TRBJ2-3; 7 bases fit TRBD1. Germline CDR1 is KGHDR and CDR2 is SFDVKD. There are 15 residues in the CDR3. Unmatched junction bases numbered 9, after V lost 4 bases and J lost 6 bases.

This clone has only one observation. The J gene is TRBJ2-5, the V gene TRBV2; 11 bases match TRBD2. Germline assignment: CDR1 SNHLY and CDR2 FYNNEI. J was trimmed by 2 bases and V by 5 bases; bases with no gene match: 4. There are 15 residues in the CDR3. DNA of the CDR3: TGTGCCAGCAGTACCGGGACTAGCGGACAAGAGACCCAGTACTTC. Protein product: CASSTGTSGQETQYF.

The chain couples TRBV4-1 to TRBJ2-1; D is perhaps TRBD2 (5 bases). This CDR3 region has 16 residues. Germline-derived CDR1 and CDR2 are MGHRA and YSYEKL. The V gene lost 0 bases and the J gene lost 4 bases, with 13 bases spanning the gap. CDR3 residues: CASSQDSSGMYNEQFF. CDR3 coding DNA: TGCGCCAGCAGCCAAGATAGTTCCGGGATGTACAATGAGCAGTTCTTC.